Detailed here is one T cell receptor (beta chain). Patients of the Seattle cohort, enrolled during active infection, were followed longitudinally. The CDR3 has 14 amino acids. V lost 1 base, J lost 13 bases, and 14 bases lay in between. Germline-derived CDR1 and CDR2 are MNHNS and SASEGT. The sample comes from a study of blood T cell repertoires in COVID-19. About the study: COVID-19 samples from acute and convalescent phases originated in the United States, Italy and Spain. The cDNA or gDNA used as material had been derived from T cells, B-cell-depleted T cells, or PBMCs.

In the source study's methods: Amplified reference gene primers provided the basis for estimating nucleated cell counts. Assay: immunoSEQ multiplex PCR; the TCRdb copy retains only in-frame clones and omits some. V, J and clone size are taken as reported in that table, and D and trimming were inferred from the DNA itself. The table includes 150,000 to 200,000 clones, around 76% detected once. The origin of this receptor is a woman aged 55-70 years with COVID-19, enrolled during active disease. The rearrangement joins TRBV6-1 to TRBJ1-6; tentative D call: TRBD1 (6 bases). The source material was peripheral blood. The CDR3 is CASSEVWTDDPLHF. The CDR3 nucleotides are TGTGCCAGCAGTGAAGTATGGACAGACGACCCCCTCCACTTT.